The sequence of this TCR beta chain was determined in a study of Graves' ophthalmopathy and Graves' hyperthyroidism. The CDR3 has 13 residues. Germline V gene sequence: CDR1 SGHTA, CDR2 FQGNSA. Trimming removed 5 bases at V and 5 bases at J, with 12 bases between. This clonotype showed up many times. RNA transcripts served as template for amplifying TCR beta CDR3 sequences. A first-round RT-PCR used HTBI primers, followed by a second-round multiplex PCR. From the multiplex PCR reads, TCRdb called clonotypes with MiXCR, one entry per CDR3 protein. Here the sample spans almost 750,000 distinct CDR3 sequences, 40% being singletons.

The sequencing input was peripheral blood. The chain links TRBV7-2 to TRBJ1-2; D might be TRBD1 (6 bases). This TCR was sampled from an adult man with Graves' ophthalmopathy. The CDR3 DNA is TGTGCCAGCAGCCCAGACAGGAAGTATGGCTACACCTTC. Translated: CASSPDRKYGYTF.